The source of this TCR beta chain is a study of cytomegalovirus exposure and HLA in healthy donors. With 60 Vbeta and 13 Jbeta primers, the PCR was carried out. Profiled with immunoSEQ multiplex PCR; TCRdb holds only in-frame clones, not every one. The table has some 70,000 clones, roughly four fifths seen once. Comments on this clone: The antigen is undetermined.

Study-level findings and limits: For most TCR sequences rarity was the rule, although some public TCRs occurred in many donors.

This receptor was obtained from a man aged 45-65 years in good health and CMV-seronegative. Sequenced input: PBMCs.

The CDR3 region is CASSLASSGITDTQYF. The DNA of the CDR3 is TGTGCCAGCAGCCTAGCTAGTAGCGGGATCACAGATACGCAGTATTTT. The chain recombines TRBV11-3 with TRBJ2-3; the match to TRBD2 covers 8 bases. V was pared by 5 bases and J by 2 bases, with 9 bases of the junction left unmatched. CDR1 SGHNT and CDR2 YENEEA come from the germline V gene. The CDR3 contains 16 residues.